The present entry profiles one T cell receptor (beta chain) with its context. This clone came up a few times. Its antigen specificity is not known. Per-nucleotide qualities are absent, and no much larger clonotype sits a single base away. This entry comes from a study of cytomegalovirus exposure and HLA in healthy donors (dated by TCRdb to the late 2010s). Regarding the research as a whole: An earlier analysis of approximately 550 of the donors reported 250 to 300 Gb of sequence data and roughly 110 million unique TCR beta sequences from 150 million to 200 million T cells. A later analysis re-examined previously published TCR beta repertoires from just over 650 donors and added high-resolution HLA genotyping to investigate patterns of TCR occurrence. Several DR-DQ haplotypes were treated as single units for association and clustering because of strong linkage in the cohort. Of the roughly 430 genotyped donors, 65% to 90% fell in the genetic ancestry cluster associated with self-reported Caucasian donors. Typing coverage differed by locus: A, B, C, DRB1 and DQB1 were typed in roughly 620-630 donors, DQA1 in roughly 510, DPA1 in approximately 610, and DPB1 in just under 480. The T cell repertoires of some 700 subjects were profiled by immunosequencing and related to cytomegalovirus serostatus. Along with the approximately 700-subject first cohort, a separate validation cohort of about 110 different subjects was used. Across 300 to 400 genotyped donors of the cohort, an average of about 250,000 unique TCR beta nucleotide sequences per donor were sequenced, and about a sixth of those sequences were non-productive. High-throughput TCR immunosequencing, statistical association of individual TCRs with disease status, and machine learning were combined to predict cytomegalovirus infection status. Donor age, sex, ethnicity and CMV serostatus were compiled alongside the repertoire data. Both class I and class II loci were covered by HLA typing, at four-digit resolution. All discovery cohort repertoires had been generated using a single sequencing platform. A later genetic analysis took genome-wide SNP genotypes for about three fifths of the 666 donors and used that subset as a discovery cohort. In an earlier analysis of over 550 of the donors, high-throughput TCR beta sequencing was used to judge whether each TCR beta V gene segment behaved as functional or pseudogenic. The study aimed to test whether cataloging public T cell receptors could reveal signatures of past pathogen exposure. Rather than using new phenotypic data, the later analysis identified candidate immune exposures from TCR beta sequences and from how often those sequences occurred across donors. An early release that covered about 600 HLA-typed donors contained around 330 gigabases of sequencing data and 85 million to 100 million unique TCR sequences. Beyond this particular receptor, the publication reports: Sequencing depth was assumed to be roughly uniform across donors in the presence/absence analyses, though that assumption may not hold. This cohort had only TCR beta chains sequenced, and the lack of alpha or paired-chain data limited which features could be detected. Specific HLA alleles were associated with 15,000 to 20,000 TCR beta sequences at a false discovery rate of 0.05 in a later analysis. Assigning TCR associations to individual alleles was difficult when HLA alleles, especially DR and DQ, strongly co-occurred. Because counts were too low, around 17 rarely observed V segments, including chromosome 9 orphons, were left out of the earlier analysis of a few hundred of the donors. Most TCR sequences were seen in very few donors, while some public TCRs were found in many individuals. In a later analysis, most CMV-associated TCR beta chains were found to appear HLA-restricted, with HLA associations seemingly driven largely by CMV exposure. According to the authors, the approach could potentially be generalized to other disease states and immunological phenotypes. A total of 150 to 200 TCR beta chains were listed by the study as associated with cytomegalovirus. In both the original and validation cohorts, the classifier was reported to diagnose cytomegalovirus status with high specificity and sensitivity. An association between a missense DCLRE1C variant and V-gene and J-gene trimming of TCR beta chains was found in a later genetic analysis and replicated in an independent cohort. In a later analysis, several top co-occurrence clusters were reported to appear linked to parvovirus B19, influenza, CMV and Epstein-Barr virus. In a later analysis, HLA-associated TCR beta chains showed more clonal expansion and lower generation probabilities than non-associated chains that were equally common. Because HLA typing was unavailable for some donors at each locus, only the typed subset was used in association tests. Correlated functional status among segregating V segments might reflect linkage disequilibrium, but an unknown experimental factor could not be ruled out. In vitro tests confirmed that a few of the cytomegalovirus-associated TCR beta chains recognize cytomegalovirus antigens. A further reported finding was that TCR beta sequences accurately predicted the HLA-A and HLA-B alleles for most subjects in the first cohort. For the cohort, immune exposure information was limited to CMV serostatus. A group of highly shared sequence variants was considered likely to be a technical artifact of the sequencing pipeline. According to a later analysis, TCR association rates differed among HLA loci, with DRB1 alleles showing the most associated TCRs and HLA-C alleles showing the fewest. Compared with the roughly 600-donor mean, donors in an Asian-associated ancestry cluster had fewer N-insertions in productive TCRs, according to a later genetic analysis. In an earlier analysis of several hundred of the donors, most TCR beta V segments were observed in productive rearrangements about 90% or about 30% of the time, broadly matching IMGT annotations.

In total, just over 650 healthy bone marrow donors made up the cohort. All cohort members were sampled while nominally healthy, although unrecorded immune exposures were likely present. The donor was CMV seropositive and was included in the group of 250 to 350 seropositive cohort members. Each donor provided a peripheral blood sample, and peripheral blood mononuclear cells were used for TCR beta sequencing. Genomic DNA was extracted from the blood cell samples with the Qiagen DNeasy Blood Extraction Kit. The library was made by the immunoSEQ multiplex PCR assay. The multiplex PCR relied on a mix of 60 forward primers for TCR Vbeta segments and 13 reverse primers for TCR Jbeta segments. The CDR3 region of rearranged TCR beta genes was amplified from genomic DNA with a multiplex PCR assay. The amplified TCR beta libraries were sequenced on the Illumina HiSeq System as 87-base-pair reads. In the authors' own workflow: Across the 600 to 700 repertoires, a later analysis counted roughly 77 million unique TCR beta chains, 8.5 million to 12 million of which were shared by at least two donors. Raw reads were error-corrected and collapsed into unique sequences with a nearest-neighbor algorithm that merged closely related sequences to remove PCR and sequencing errors. V, D and J gene segments were assigned by aligning CDR3 sequences to IMGT reference sequences. For a sequence to be retained, a match of at least six nucleotides to both a V gene segment and a J gene segment was required. Rearrangements were classified as productive when the CDR3 lacked stop codons and remained in frame with V and J, and all other rearrangements were classified as non-productive. CDR3 was defined by IMGT convention, running from the second conserved V-encoded cysteine to the conserved J-encoded phenylalanine. Sequences without an unambiguous match to a single V gene segment were excluded from the earlier analysis of several hundred of the donors. In an earlier analysis of 587 of the donors, a V segment was called functional when productive rearrangements were above 56.7%, and segregating when the standard deviation between donors exceeded 5%. A statistical classification framework was built to diagnose cytomegalovirus status from the catalog of TCR beta chain sequences. In a later analysis, V and J genes were assigned by comparing TCR nucleotide sequences against IMGT/GENE-DB human TR gene sequences. The TCRdist pipeline was used in a later analysis to assign CDR3 sequences and most-parsimonious VDJ recombination scenarios. A later analysis defined each TCR beta chain by its CDR3 amino acid sequence plus V-gene family, and excluded reads lacking a unique V-gene family. A later analysis removed several hundred highly shared, low-generation-probability nucleotide sequences to deal with suspected cross-contamination and a sequencing artifact. For each public chain, a later analysis derived a clonal expansion index from normalized ranks of inferred template counts within each repertoire. In a later analysis, generation probabilities were computed with a VDJ recombination model fitted to out-of-frame rearrangements, and the resulting probabilities were checked against IGoR. In a later analysis, hypergeometric tests were used to score TCR-TCR, TCR-HLA and TCR-CMV co-occurrence, with a repertoire-size bias correction applied to TCR pairs. To estimate false discovery rates, a later analysis permuted the HLA or CMV assignments 20 times. In a later analysis, co-occurring TCRs were grouped with DBSCAN, and TCRdist sequence similarity was added when clustering was performed within HLA-allele-positive subsets. Repertoires with fewer than 30,000 or more than 120,000 public chains were left out of co-occurrence clustering, as were about 5 repertoires with anomalous nucleotide sharing. TCRdb retrieved this table from immuneACCESS and kept in-frame rearrangements only. Not all clones are present; in checked studies, unresolved V genes account for under half, and no reason is known for the remainder. V, J and clone size are those of that table, while D and trimming were read from the DNA. The table for this sample lists approximately 130,000 clones; less than 80% of them were counted only once. Of the sample, 1.8% falls within the top ten clones.

This receptor was obtained from a female donor in good health and CMV-seropositive. Specimen: PBMCs.

The CDR3 region: CASSFGGDNQPQHF. The bases are TGTGCCAGCAGCTTCGGAGGGGACAATCAGCCCCAGCATTTT. The chain employs TRBV7-2 and TRBJ1-5; a tentative D call is TRBD1 (5 bases match). Between the V and J ends, shortened by 3 bases and 3 bases respectively, the junction contains 9 bases. The germline V gene gives CDR1 as SGHTA and CDR2 as FQGNSA. Reading from cysteine to phenylalanine, the CDR3 counts 14 amino acids. The sequence is cut down to CDR3 DNA, 42 bases in frame from base 1.